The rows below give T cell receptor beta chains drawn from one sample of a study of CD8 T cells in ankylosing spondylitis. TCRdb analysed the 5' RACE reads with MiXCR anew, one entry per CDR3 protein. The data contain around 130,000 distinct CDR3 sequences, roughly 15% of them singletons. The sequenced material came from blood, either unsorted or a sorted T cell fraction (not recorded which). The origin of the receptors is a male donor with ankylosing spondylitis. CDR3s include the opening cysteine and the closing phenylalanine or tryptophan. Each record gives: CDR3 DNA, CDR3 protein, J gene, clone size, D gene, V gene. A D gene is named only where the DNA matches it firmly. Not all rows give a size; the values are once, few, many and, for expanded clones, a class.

TGTGCCAGCAGTTCGACTAGCGGGAGCACCTACGAGCAGTACTTC	CASSSTSGSTYEQYF	TRBJ2-7	few	TRBD2	TRBV12-3/TRBV12-4
TGTGCCAGCAGGAGCTTTAGCGGGACTAGCACAGATACGCAGTATTTT	CASRSFSGTSTDTQYF	TRBJ2-3	NA	TRBD2	TRBV27
TGCGCCAGCAGCCAAGCCCCGGACAGGGGAAACACCGGGGAGCTGTTTTTT	CASSQAPDRGNTGELFF	TRBJ2-2	NA	TRBD1	TRBV4-1
TGTGCCAGCAGTTATTCGTCCAATCTAGGGGATGAGCAGTTCTTC	CASSYSSNLGDEQFF	TRBJ2-1	few	NA	TRBV6-5
TGCGCCAGCAGCCCACCCCCGGTAGAGGCGTGGGTATCCGAGCAGTACTTC	CASSPPPVEAWVSEQYF	TRBJ2-7	few	NA	TRBV4-1
TGTGCCAGCAGTTTTTGGACAGGTCTCGACAATGAGCAGTTCTTC	CASSFWTGLDNEQFF	TRBJ2-1	NA	TRBD1	TRBV27
TGCAGCGTTGAAAGACACAACACCGGGGAGCTGTTTTTT	CSVERHNTGELFF	TRBJ2-2	many	NA	TRBV29-1
TGTGCCAGCAGCCAGAGTGGGAGAGGAGGCGAGCAGTACTTC	CASSQSGRGGEQYF	TRBJ2-7	NA	NA	TRBV9
TGCAGCGTTGAAGTGGGCAACCCCTACGAGCAGTACTTC	CSVEVGNPYEQYF	TRBJ2-7	many	NA	TRBV29-1
TGCGCCAGCAGCCAAGCTAGCGGCAACTACGAGCAGTACTTC	CASSQASGNYEQYF	TRBJ2-7	NA	TRBD2	TRBV4-1
TGTGCCAGCAGCCCGACACAGGAGCAGTTCTTC	CASSPTQEQFF	TRBJ2-1	few	NA	TRBV7-9
TGTGCCAGCAGCCCAGAGGGCGCCAGCACAGATACGCAGTATTTT	CASSPEGASTDTQYF	TRBJ2-3	few	NA	TRBV12-3/TRBV12-4
TGCGCCAGCAGCCAAGAGGGGGAAAAACTGTTTTTT	CASSQEGEKLFF	TRBJ1-4	few	NA	TRBV4-1
TGTGCCAGCAGTTTTAATCCTCTGGCGGCGGGAGGTAACCACGAGCAGTACTTC	CASSFNPLAAGGNHEQYF	TRBJ2-7	NA	TRBD2	TRBV28
TGTGCCAGCAGTCCCCCCTTTAGTGCCACTAATGAAAAACTGTTTTTT	CASSPPFSATNEKLFF	TRBJ1-4	NA	NA	TRBV28
TGTGCCACCACCCCCCGCAGGGCCACTGAAGCTTTCTTT	CATTPRRATEAFF	TRBJ1-1	NA	NA	TRBV15
TGTGCCAGCAGCCAAGAGGAATGGGGGGGGTCCGGCCAAGAGACCCAGTACTTC	CASSQEEWGGSGQETQYF	TRBJ2-5	few	TRBD2	TRBV3-1
TGTGCCAGCAGTTCTGAGGGGGGACGCTATAATTCACCCCTCCACTTT	CASSSEGGRYNSPLHF	TRBJ1-6	few	NA	TRBV27
TGTGCCAGCTCCACCGGGACTAGTTTTTGGGATGAGCAGTTCTTC	CASSTGTSFWDEQFF	TRBJ2-1	once	TRBD2	TRBV3-1
TGTGCCAGCAGTGCAGGGAGGCATGAGCAGTTCTTC	CASSAGRHEQFF	TRBJ2-1	many	NA	TRBV9
TGCAGCGTCCGGGACGGGGTAGGTGAGCAGTTCTTC	CSVRDGVGEQFF	TRBJ2-1	few	NA	TRBV29-1
TGTGCCAGCAGTTTGGGAGATGTGGCCTACAATGAGCAGTTCTTC	CASSLGDVAYNEQFF	TRBJ2-1	few	NA	TRBV6-2/TRBV6-3
TGTGCCAGCAGCTTGGCCGCGATAGCGGGCGCCCAAGAGACCCAGTACTTC	CASSLAAIAGAQETQYF	TRBJ2-5	NA	TRBD2	TRBV5-6
TGTGCCAGCAGCTTAGAGGAGCTAGCGGGAGTAGGAAATGAGCAGTTCTTC	CASSLEELAGVGNEQFF	TRBJ2-1	NA	TRBD2	TRBV7-9
TGTGCCAGCAGCTCCGGGGTACGGCGGGAGCAAAAGGACAATGAGCAGTTCTTC	CASSSGVRREQKDNEQFF	TRBJ2-1	NA	TRBD2	TRBV7-8
TGCGCCAGCAGCGCCGGACAGGGGGACAACACTGAAGCTTTCTTT	CASSAGQGDNTEAFF	TRBJ1-1	many	TRBD1	TRBV5-1
TGTGCCAGCAGCCAGGGACAGGGGGGTTCACCCCTCCACTTT	CASSQGQGGSPLHF	TRBJ1-6	few	TRBD1	TRBV5-6
TGTGCCAGCAGCTCCTTAACAGAGGTGACTGAAGCTTTCTTT	CASSSLTEVTEAFF	TRBJ1-1	NA	NA	TRBV11-3
TGTGCCAGCAGTGGGACAGGGGGTAATGAGCAGTTCTTC	CASSGTGGNEQFF	TRBJ2-1	NA	TRBD1	TRBV2
TGTGCCAGCAGCCACACACTAGCGGTCGGCCTTGAGACCCAGTACTTC	CASSHTLAVGLETQYF	TRBJ2-5	NA	TRBD2	TRBV7-9
TGCGCCAGCGGAGGTGGCGGGGAGCTGTTTTTT	CASGGGGELFF	TRBJ2-2	NA	NA	TRBV4-1
TGTGCCACCAGCAACAGCGCGACCCAAGAGACCCAGTACTTC	CATSNSATQETQYF	TRBJ2-5	few	NA	TRBV15